This T cell receptor beta chain comes out of a study of monozygotic twins with inflammatory bowel disease. General study findings and limits: Relative clonotype sharing with others was diminished in IBD patients versus healthy twins, particularly with disease activity. TCRbeta inverse Simpson diversity was decreased in IBD patients versus healthy co-twins. Discordant twins had repertoire similarity that did not differ from that of concordant twins, possibly from limited power.

The UMIs contained a 6-nucleotide sample barcode. They were added by template switching during cDNA synthesis. From its re-call of the 5' RACE reads, TCRdb lists each CDR3 protein once, without DNA. Its clone listing holds 350,000 to 550,000 distinct CDR3 sequences. Germline CDR1 MNHNS, CDR2 SASEGT. The CDR3 spans 17 residues. On this clonotype itself: Its target is not known.

Sequencing was carried out using blood. The receptor was derived from a human donor with ulcerative colitis or Crohn's disease, or a healthy co-twin of an affected twin (not recorded which). V usage is TRBV6-1 and J usage is TRBJ2-3; absent DNA, TCRdb's TRBD2 call cannot be checked. CDR3: CASSRPGLAVSTDTQYF.